The rows below give T cell receptor beta chains drawn from one sample of a study of T cell repertoires in cytomegalovirus infection. MiXCR was run by TCRdb on the reads, yielding one entry per CDR3 protein. The data hold 200,000 to 250,000 distinct CDR3 sequences, with roughly 22% observed a single time. Sequenced material: CD8+ T cells from PBMCs. Every receptor here comes from a human donor in good health (CMV status not recorded). Some clones in this sample may be carry-over from other donors' samples. The CDR3 runs from the conserved cysteine through the conserved F or W. Each record gives: clone size, D gene, J gene, V gene, CDR3 length, CDR3 DNA, CDR3 protein. D genes are given only for firm matches. Clone size is not always given. Where it is, it says once, few, many or a class for expanded clones.

clone size: few; D gene: -; J gene: TRBJ2-3; V gene: TRBV12-3/TRBV12-4; CDR3 length: 13; CDR3 DNA: TGTGCCAGCAGTTTATCCCCGGGGCCAGAATTGGATTTT; CDR3 protein: CASSLSPGPELDF
clone size: many; D gene: TRBD2; J gene: TRBJ2-7; V gene: TRBV7-3; CDR3 length: 15; CDR3 DNA: TGTGCCAGCAGCTTAATGGGCGGGGGGGGAAACGAGCAGTACTTC; CDR3 protein: CASSLMGGGGNEQYF
clone size: many; D gene: TRBD1; J gene: TRBJ2-1; V gene: TRBV6-4; CDR3 length: 14; CDR3 DNA: TGTGCCAGCAGTGAGGAGACAGGGACCGATGAGCAGTTCTTC; CDR3 protein: CASSEETGTDEQFF
clone size: many; D gene: -; J gene: TRBJ1-1; V gene: TRBV6-1; CDR3 length: 12; CDR3 DNA: TGTGCCAGCAGTGAATACAACACTGAAGCTTTCTTT; CDR3 protein: CASSEYNTEAFF
clone size: few; D gene: -; J gene: TRBJ2-6; V gene: TRBV7-6; CDR3 length: 18; CDR3 DNA: TGTGCCAGCAGCACCATGATCAGTCTATACTCTGGGGCCAACGTCCTGACTTTC; CDR3 protein: CASSTMISLYSGANVLTF
clone size: -; D gene: -; J gene: TRBJ2-7; V gene: TRBV2; CDR3 length: 13; CDR3 DNA: TGTGCCAGCAGTGATAGGCCGACCTACGAGCAGTACTTC; CDR3 protein: CASSDRPTYEQYF
clone size: -; D gene: -; J gene: TRBJ2-1; V gene: TRBV25-1; CDR3 length: 12; CDR3 DNA: TGTGCCAGCAGTGTTCGCTTGGATGAGCAGTTCTTC; CDR3 protein: CASSVRLDEQFF
clone size: few; D gene: -; J gene: TRBJ2-7; V gene: TRBV12-3/TRBV12-4; CDR3 length: 14; CDR3 DNA: TGTGCCAGCAGTTCCTGGGGGCCATTCTACGAGCAGTACTTC; CDR3 protein: CASSSWGPFYEQYF
clone size: many; D gene: -; J gene: TRBJ2-1; V gene: TRBV19; CDR3 length: 18; CDR3 DNA: TGTGCCAGTAGTATAGATAGGCGGGGGCAGAGCTCCTACAATGAGCAGTTCTTC; CDR3 protein: CASSIDRRGQSSYNEQFF
clone size: few; D gene: TRBD1; J gene: TRBJ2-5; V gene: TRBV12-3/TRBV12-4; CDR3 length: 19; CDR3 DNA: TGTGCCAGCAGTCCCCCCAAGGGACAGGGTAATGGGCAATTGGAGACCCAGTACTTC; CDR3 protein: CASSPPKGQGNGQLETQYF
clone size: few; D gene: -; J gene: TRBJ1-3; V gene: TRBV20-1; CDR3 length: 14; CDR3 DNA: TGCAGTGCTAGGACGGCAGGACCTGGAAACACCATATATTTT; CDR3 protein: CSARTAGPGNTIYF
clone size: many; D gene: -; J gene: TRBJ1-5; V gene: TRBV28; CDR3 length: 15; CDR3 DNA: TGTGCCAGCAGTTTTGTTAGGTCGGGTAATCAGCCCCAGCATTTT; CDR3 protein: CASSFVRSGNQPQHF
clone size: -; D gene: -; J gene: TRBJ1-1; V gene: TRBV5-5; CDR3 length: 15; CDR3 DNA: TGTGCCAGCAGCTTGGCAGTCGGGATGAACACTGAAGCTTTCTTT; CDR3 protein: CASSLAVGMNTEAFF
clone size: -; D gene: TRBD2; J gene: TRBJ2-7; V gene: TRBV25-1; CDR3 length: 15; CDR3 DNA: TGTGCCACGGGGGGACTAGCGGGGGCTTCCTACGAGCAGTACTTC; CDR3 protein: CATGGLAGASYEQYF
clone size: -; D gene: -; J gene: TRBJ1-2; V gene: TRBV28; CDR3 length: 15; CDR3 DNA: TGTGCCAGCAGTTTATCTTTGCAGGGTGGGGATGGCTACACCTTC; CDR3 protein: CASSLSLQGGDGYTF
clone size: -; D gene: -; J gene: TRBJ1-2; V gene: TRBV28; CDR3 length: 14; CDR3 DNA: TGTGCCAGCAGTTCAACGACGGCCTTCGGAGGCTACACCTTC; CDR3 protein: CASSSTTAFGGYTF
clone size: -; D gene: -; J gene: TRBJ1-5; V gene: TRBV6-1; CDR3 length: 15; CDR3 DNA: TGTGCCAGCAGTGAGACAGTGATTAGCAATCAGCCCCAGCATTTT; CDR3 protein: CASSETVISNQPQHF
clone size: -; D gene: -; J gene: TRBJ1-1; V gene: TRBV7-6; CDR3 length: 12; CDR3 DNA: TGTGCCAGCAGTCCTCTCGAAGGTGAAGCTTTCTTT; CDR3 protein: CASSPLEGEAFF
clone size: few; D gene: -; J gene: TRBJ1-5; V gene: TRBV28; CDR3 length: 16; CDR3 DNA: TGTGCCAGCAGTAAGGGGACATCATATAGCAATCAGCCCCAGCATTTT; CDR3 protein: CASSKGTSYSNQPQHF
clone size: few; D gene: TRBD1; J gene: TRBJ1-1; V gene: TRBV14; CDR3 length: 14; CDR3 DNA: TGTGCCAGCATAAGGACAGGCGTGAACACTGAAGCTTTCTTT; CDR3 protein: CASIRTGVNTEAFF
clone size: -; D gene: -; J gene: TRBJ1-1; V gene: TRBV9; CDR3 length: 15; CDR3 DNA: TGTGCCAGCAGCGCCCGATTAGGCAGGAACACTGAAGCTTTCTTT; CDR3 protein: CASSARLGRNTEAFF
clone size: few; D gene: -; J gene: TRBJ1-5; V gene: TRBV28; CDR3 length: 15; CDR3 DNA: TGTGCCAGCAGTCCCGAGGGCAGGGGACGTCAGCCCCAGCATTTT; CDR3 protein: CASSPEGRGRQPQHF
clone size: -; D gene: -; J gene: TRBJ1-2; V gene: TRBV13; CDR3 length: 14; CDR3 DNA: TGTGCCAGCAGCTTAAACAAGGGTACCTATGGCTACACCTTC; CDR3 protein: CASSLNKGTYGYTF
clone size: -; D gene: -; J gene: TRBJ1-4; V gene: TRBV11-2; CDR3 length: 11; CDR3 DNA: TGTGCCAGCAGCTCTGATGAAAAACTGTTTTTT; CDR3 protein: CASSSDEKLFF
clone size: few; D gene: TRBD2; J gene: TRBJ2-3; V gene: TRBV20-1; CDR3 length: 17; CDR3 DNA: TGCAGTGCTAGAGACCCTAGCGGGGGGCAGTACACAGATACGCAGTATTTT; CDR3 protein: CSARDPSGGQYTDTQYF
clone size: few; D gene: TRBD2; J gene: TRBJ2-7; V gene: TRBV12-3/TRBV12-4; CDR3 length: 15; CDR3 DNA: TGTGCCAGCAGTTTGTGGGGGGGAGGGACCTACGAGCAGTACTTC; CDR3 protein: CASSLWGGGTYEQYF
clone size: many; D gene: -; J gene: TRBJ2-1; V gene: TRBV7-9; CDR3 length: 14; CDR3 DNA: TGTGCCAGCAGCTTAGCGGACGGGAACAATGAGCAGTTCTTC; CDR3 protein: CASSLADGNNEQFF
clone size: -; D gene: -; J gene: TRBJ2-5; V gene: TRBV28; CDR3 length: 13; CDR3 DNA: TGTGCCAGCAGTTATGACATCCAAGAGACCCAGTACTTC; CDR3 protein: CASSYDIQETQYF
clone size: many; D gene: -; J gene: TRBJ1-1; V gene: TRBV3-1; CDR3 length: 15; CDR3 DNA: TGTGCCAGCAGCCAGAACCTAGGGGTAGGCACTGAAGCTTTCTTT; CDR3 protein: CASSQNLGVGTEAFF
clone size: -; D gene: -; J gene: TRBJ2-1; V gene: TRBV19; CDR3 length: 17; CDR3 DNA: TGTGCCAGTACCTTGAAAAACCGGGACTCGACCTACAATGAGCAGTTCTTC; CDR3 protein: CASTLKNRDSTYNEQFF
clone size: -; D gene: -; J gene: TRBJ2-3; V gene: TRBV29-1; CDR3 length: 13; CDR3 DNA: TGCAGCGCCGGCAGGGAAGGGGCAGATACGCAGTATTTT; CDR3 protein: CSAGREGADTQYF
clone size: -; D gene: TRBD2; J gene: TRBJ2-1; V gene: TRBV7-8; CDR3 length: 15; CDR3 DNA: TGTGCCAGCAGCTTAGAGACTAGCGGGAACAATGAGCAGTTCTTC; CDR3 protein: CASSLETSGNNEQFF
clone size: -; D gene: -; J gene: TRBJ2-7; V gene: TRBV4-1; CDR3 length: 13; CDR3 DNA: TGCGCCAGCAGGCCCAAGGTTGGATACGAGCAGTACTTC; CDR3 protein: CASRPKVGYEQYF
clone size: -; D gene: -; J gene: TRBJ1-1; V gene: TRBV20-1; CDR3 length: 9; CDR3 DNA: TGCAGCGAGAACAGTGAAGCTTTCTTT; CDR3 protein: CSENSEAFF